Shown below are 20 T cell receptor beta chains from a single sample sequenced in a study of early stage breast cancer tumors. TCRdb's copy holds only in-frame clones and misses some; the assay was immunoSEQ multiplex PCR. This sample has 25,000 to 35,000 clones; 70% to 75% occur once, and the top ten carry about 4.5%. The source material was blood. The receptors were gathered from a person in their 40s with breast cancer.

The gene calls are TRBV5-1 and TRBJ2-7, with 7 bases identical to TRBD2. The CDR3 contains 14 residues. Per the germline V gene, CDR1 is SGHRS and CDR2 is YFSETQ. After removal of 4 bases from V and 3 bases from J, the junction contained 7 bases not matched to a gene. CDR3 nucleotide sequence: TGCGCCAGCAGCCTGCTAGCGGAGGACTACGAGCAGTACTTC. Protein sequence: CASSLLAEDYEQYF.

This CDR3 is CSVEGAAYGYTF. The CDR3 region has the DNA TGCAGCGTTGAAGGAGCAGCCTATGGCTACACCTTC. The rearrangement joins TRBV29-1 to TRBJ1-2; D uncertain. V was cut by 1 base and J by 4 bases, with 7 bases left in between. The CDR3 is made up of 12 amino acids. The V gene's germline CDR1 is SQVTM and CDR2 ANQGSEA.

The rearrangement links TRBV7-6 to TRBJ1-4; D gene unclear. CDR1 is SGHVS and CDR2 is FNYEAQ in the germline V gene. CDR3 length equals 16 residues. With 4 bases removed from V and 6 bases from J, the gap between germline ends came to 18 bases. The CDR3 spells CASSSERAGGDEKLFF. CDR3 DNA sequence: TGTGCCAGCAGCTCGGAGAGAGCCGGAGGTGATGAAAAACTGTTTTTT.

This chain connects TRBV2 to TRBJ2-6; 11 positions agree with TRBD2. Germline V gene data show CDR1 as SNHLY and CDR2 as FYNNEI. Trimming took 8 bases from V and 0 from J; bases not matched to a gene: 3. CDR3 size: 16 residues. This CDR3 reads CASGLAGTSGANVLTF. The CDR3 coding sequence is TGTGCCAGCGGACTAGCGGGCACCTCTGGGGCCAACGTCCTGACTTTC.

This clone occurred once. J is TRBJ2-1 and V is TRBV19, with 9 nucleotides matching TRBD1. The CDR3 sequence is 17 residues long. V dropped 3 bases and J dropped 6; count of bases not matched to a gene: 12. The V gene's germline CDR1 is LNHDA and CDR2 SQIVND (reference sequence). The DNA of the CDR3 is TGTGCCAGTAGTATTAGAGTGGGGACAGGGATCTCCAATGAGCAGTTCTTC. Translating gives CASSIRVGTGISNEQFF.

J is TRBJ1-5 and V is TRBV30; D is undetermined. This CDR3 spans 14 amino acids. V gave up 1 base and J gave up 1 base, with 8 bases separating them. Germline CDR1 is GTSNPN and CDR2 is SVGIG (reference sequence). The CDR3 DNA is TGTGCCTGGAGTGGCGGACGGAGCAATCAGCCCCAGCATTTT. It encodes CAWSGGRSNQPQHF.

The CDR3 nucleotides read TGTGCCAGCAGCTTAAGGCGGTTCGGGACAGAAGAGACCCAGTACTTC. This translates into CASSLRRFGTEETQYF. The chain combines TRBV7-8 with TRBJ2-5; the match to TRBD1 covers 7 bases. The germline V gene has CDR1 SGHVS and CDR2 FQNEAQ. The junction had 9 bases not matched to a gene; V was cut back by 2 bases and J by 3 bases. The CDR3 is 16 amino acids.

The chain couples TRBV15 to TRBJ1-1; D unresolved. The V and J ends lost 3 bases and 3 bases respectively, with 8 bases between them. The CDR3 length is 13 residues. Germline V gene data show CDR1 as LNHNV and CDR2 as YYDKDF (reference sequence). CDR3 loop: CATSSVWDTEAFF. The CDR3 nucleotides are TGTGCCACCAGCAGCGTGTGGGACACTGAAGCTTTCTTT. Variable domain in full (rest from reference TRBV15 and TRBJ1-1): DAMVIQNPRYQVTQFGKPVTLSCSQTLNHNVMYWYQQKSSQAPKLLFHYYDKDFNNEADTPDNFQSRRPNTSFCFLDIRSPGLGDTAMYLCATSSVWDTEAFFGQGTRLTVV.

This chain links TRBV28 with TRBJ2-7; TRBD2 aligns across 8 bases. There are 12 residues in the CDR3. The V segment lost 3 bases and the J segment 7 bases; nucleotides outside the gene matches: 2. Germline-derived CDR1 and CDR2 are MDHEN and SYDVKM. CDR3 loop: CASSFPGGEQYF. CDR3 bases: TGTGCCAGCAGTTTCCCGGGGGGGGAGCAGTACTTC.

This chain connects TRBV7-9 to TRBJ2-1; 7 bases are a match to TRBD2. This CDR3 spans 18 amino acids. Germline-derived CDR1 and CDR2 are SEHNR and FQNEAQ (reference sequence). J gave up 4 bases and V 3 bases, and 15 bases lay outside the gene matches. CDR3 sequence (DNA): TGTGCCAGCAGCTTGCGACAGCCGAGCGTAGCGGGTTACAATGAGCAGTTCTTC. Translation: CASSLRQPSVAGYNEQFF.

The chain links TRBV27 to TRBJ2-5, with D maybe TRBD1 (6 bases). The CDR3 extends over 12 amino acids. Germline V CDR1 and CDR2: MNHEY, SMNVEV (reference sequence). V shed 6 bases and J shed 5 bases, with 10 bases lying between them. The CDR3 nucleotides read TGTGCCAGCAGGGGGCAGGGGGAGACCCAGTACTTC. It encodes CASRGQGETQYF.

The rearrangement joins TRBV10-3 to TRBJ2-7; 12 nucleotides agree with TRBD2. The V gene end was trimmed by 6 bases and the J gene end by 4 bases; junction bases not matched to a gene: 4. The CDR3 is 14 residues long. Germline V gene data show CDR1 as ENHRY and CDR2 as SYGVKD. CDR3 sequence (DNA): TGTGCCATCAGGGACGGGACTAGCGGGTACGAGCAGTACTTC. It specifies CAIRDGTSGYEQYF.

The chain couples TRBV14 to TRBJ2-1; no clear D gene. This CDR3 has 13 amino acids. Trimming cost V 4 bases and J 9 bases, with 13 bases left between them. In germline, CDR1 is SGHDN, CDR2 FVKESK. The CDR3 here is CASSRDQIGEQFF. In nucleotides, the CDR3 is TGTGCCAGCAGCCGAGATCAGATAGGTGAGCAGTTCTTC.

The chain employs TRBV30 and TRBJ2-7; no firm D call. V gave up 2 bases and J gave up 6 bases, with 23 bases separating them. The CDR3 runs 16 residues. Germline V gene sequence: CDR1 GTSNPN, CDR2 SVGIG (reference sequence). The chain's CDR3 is CAWSRPVTNPRGEQYF. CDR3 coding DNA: TGTGCCTGGAGTCGGCCGGTCACTAACCCTCGAGGCGAGCAGTACTTC.

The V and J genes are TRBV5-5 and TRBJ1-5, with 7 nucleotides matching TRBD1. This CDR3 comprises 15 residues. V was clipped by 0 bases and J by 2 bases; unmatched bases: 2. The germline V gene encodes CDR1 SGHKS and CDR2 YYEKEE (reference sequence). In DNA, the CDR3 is TGTGCCAGCAGCTTGGGTACAGGGGGCAATCAGCCCCAGCATTTT. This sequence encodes CASSLGTGGNQPQHF.

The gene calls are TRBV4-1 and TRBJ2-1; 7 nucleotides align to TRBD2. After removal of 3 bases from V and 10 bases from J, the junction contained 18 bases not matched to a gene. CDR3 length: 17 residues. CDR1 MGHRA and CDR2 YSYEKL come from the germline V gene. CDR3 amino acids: CASSQRDSGLTPLEQFF. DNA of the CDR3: TGCGCCAGCAGCCAGCGCGATTCGGGACTAACTCCCTTGGAGCAGTTCTTC.

This CDR3 is CASSQWSRAGLNEKLFF. In DNA form, the CDR3 reads TGCGCCAGCAGCCAATGGTCGAGGGCAGGGCTAAATGAAAAACTGTTTTTT. This chain links TRBV4-3 with TRBJ1-4, with D tentatively TRBD1 (5 bases). The germline V gene encodes CDR1 LGHNA and CDR2 YSLEER. The V end was cut by 2 bases, the J end by 5 bases, with 18 bases between. The length of the CDR3 is 17 residues.

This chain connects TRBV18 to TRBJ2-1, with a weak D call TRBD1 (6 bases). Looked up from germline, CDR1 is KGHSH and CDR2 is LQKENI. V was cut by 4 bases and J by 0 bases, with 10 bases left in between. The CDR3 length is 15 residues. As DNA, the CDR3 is TGTGCCAGCTCACGGGGACAATACTCCTACAATGAGCAGTTCTTC. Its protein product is CASSRGQYSYNEQFF.

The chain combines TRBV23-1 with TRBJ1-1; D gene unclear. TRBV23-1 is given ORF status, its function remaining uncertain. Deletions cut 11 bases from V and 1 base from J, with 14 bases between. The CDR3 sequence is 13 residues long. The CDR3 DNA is TGCGCCGGCTCCCCGGGAAAGAACACTGAAGCTTTCTTT. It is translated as CAGSPGKNTEAFF.

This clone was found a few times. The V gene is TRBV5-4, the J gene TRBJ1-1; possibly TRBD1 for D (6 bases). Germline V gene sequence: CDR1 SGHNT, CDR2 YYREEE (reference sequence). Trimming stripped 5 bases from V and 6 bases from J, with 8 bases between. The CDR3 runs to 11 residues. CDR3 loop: CASRKGAEAFF. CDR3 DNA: TGTGCCAGCAGAAAGGGGGCTGAAGCTTTCTTT.